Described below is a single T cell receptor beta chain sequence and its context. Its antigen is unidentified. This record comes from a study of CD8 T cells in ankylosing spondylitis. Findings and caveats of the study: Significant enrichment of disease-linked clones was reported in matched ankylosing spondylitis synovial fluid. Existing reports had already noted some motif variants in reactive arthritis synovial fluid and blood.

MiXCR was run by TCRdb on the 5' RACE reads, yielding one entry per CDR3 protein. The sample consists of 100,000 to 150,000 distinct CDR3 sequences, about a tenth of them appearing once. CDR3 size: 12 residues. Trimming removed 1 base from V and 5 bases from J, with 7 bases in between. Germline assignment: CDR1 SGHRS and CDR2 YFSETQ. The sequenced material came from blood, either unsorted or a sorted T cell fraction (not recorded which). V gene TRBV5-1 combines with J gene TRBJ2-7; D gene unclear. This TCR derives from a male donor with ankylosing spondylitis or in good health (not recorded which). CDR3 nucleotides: TGCGCCAGCAGCTTGTACGGCCACGAGCAGTACTTC. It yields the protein CASSLYGHEQYF.